These 6 T cell receptor beta chains originate from one sample sequenced in a study of blood T cells in healthy people across ages. The authors ran a second PCR of 7 to 11 cycles using a sample-barcoded 5' primer and a J-beta primer mix. TCRdb fed the 5' RACE reads into MiXCR, producing one record per CDR3 protein. The sample consists of 910,000 or so distinct CDR3 sequences, 51% of them appearing once. The specimen sequenced was blood. These receptor sequences come from a woman aged 55-70 years in good health.

In its sample, this clonotype was seen a few times. V and J are TRBV29-1 and TRBJ2-4; D uncertain. The CDR3 sequence is 13 residues long. The germline gives CDR1 SQVTM, CDR2 ANQGSEA. Trimming removed 8 bases at V and 0 bases at J, with 11 bases between. The chain's CDR3 is CSSWSEAKNIQYF. The CDR3 DNA reads as TGCAGCTCGTGGTCCGAAGCCAAAAACATTCAGTACTTC.

This clonotype was picked up a small number of times. The chain recombines TRBV12-3 or TRBV12-4 with TRBJ2-5; perhaps TRBD2 as D (7 bases). The CDR3 loop spans 12 amino acids. The V end lost 6 bases, the J end lost 9 bases, and 14 bases lay between the germline ends. CDR3 DNA sequence: TGTGCCAGCAGAACTAGCGAGGGGGCCCAGTACTTC. This sequence encodes CASRTSEGAQYF.

Worth noting for this clonotype: The junction departs from the called germline gene at one end, perhaps through a read error. The chain is built from TRBV5-1 and TRBJ2-7; D is ambiguous. Germline CDR1 is SGHRS and CDR2 is YFSETQ. The CDR3 is made up of 13 amino acids. The CDR3: CPSSPPGSYEQYF. The DNA for the CDR3 is TGCCCCAGCAGCCCCCCGGGCTCCTACGAGCAGTACTTC.

This clonotype was counted between two and nine times. The chain recombines TRBV6-2 or TRBV6-3 with TRBJ1-2; D is perhaps TRBD1 (6 bases). The CDR3 has 13 residues. The V and J ends lost 6 bases and 6 bases respectively, with 14 bases between them. Germline loops: CDR1 MNHEY, CDR2 SVGEGT. The CDR3 bases are TGTGCCAGCAGAATAACAGGGATCGATGGCTACACCTTC. Translating it yields CASRITGIDGYTF.

This chain uses TRBV6-5 with TRBJ2-5; tentative D call: TRBD2 (6 bases). There are 15 residues in the CDR3. Germline values: CDR1 MNHEY, CDR2 SVGAGI. Trimming cost V 6 bases and J 2 bases, with 16 bases left between them. CDR3 bases: TGTGCCAGCAGCCGGGGACTTTTAGGGCAAGAGACCCAGTACTTC. Translated: CASSRGLLGQETQYF.

The chain joins TRBV7-2 to TRBJ1-1; possibly TRBD1 for D (6 bases). The CDR3 extends over 15 amino acids. V lost 6 bases and J 0 bases, leaving 14 bases between the germline ends. CDR1 SGHTA and CDR2 FQGNSA come from the germline V gene. CDR3: CASRQFQGLNTEAFF. In nucleotides, the CDR3 is TGTGCCAGCAGGCAATTTCAGGGGCTGAACACTGAAGCTTTCTTT.